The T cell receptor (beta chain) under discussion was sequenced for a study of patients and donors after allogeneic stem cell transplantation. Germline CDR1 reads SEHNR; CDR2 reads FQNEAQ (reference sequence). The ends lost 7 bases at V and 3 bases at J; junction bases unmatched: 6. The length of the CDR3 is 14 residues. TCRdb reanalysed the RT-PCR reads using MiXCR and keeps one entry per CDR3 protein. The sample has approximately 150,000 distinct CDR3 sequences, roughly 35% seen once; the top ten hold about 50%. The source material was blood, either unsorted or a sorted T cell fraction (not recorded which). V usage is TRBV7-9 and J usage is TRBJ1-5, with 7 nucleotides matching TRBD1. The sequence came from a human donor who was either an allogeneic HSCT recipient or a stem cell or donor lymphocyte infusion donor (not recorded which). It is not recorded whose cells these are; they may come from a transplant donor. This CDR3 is CASNSGQVNQPQHF. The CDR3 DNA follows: TGTGCCAGCAATTCTGGACAGGTCAATCAGCCCCAGCATTTT.